This TCR beta chain is drawn from a study of blood T cell repertoires in COVID-19. Whole-study context: Collection of acute and convalescent COVID-19 samples took place in the United States, Italy and Spain. PBMCs, B-cell-depleted T cells, or T cells were the source of the cDNA or gDNA that made up the material.

The table came from immunoSEQ multiplex PCR; TCRdb's copy has only in-frame clones and leaves some out. The sample has some 260,000 clones; around 80% are singletons. The cohort comprised adults aged 18 to 89 years residing in 20 to 30 US areas. The CDR3 loop spans 14 amino acids. The germline V gene encodes CDR1 MNHEY and CDR2 SMNVEV (reference sequence). V was shortened by 6 bases and J by 5 bases, with 14 bases between the two germline ends. The chain joins TRBV27 to TRBJ2-1; maybe TRBD1 (6 bases). The sequence was obtained from a man between 25 and 39 years old with acute COVID-19. Sample: PBMCs or T cells enriched from blood (not recorded which). CDR3: CASSNTGNHNEQFF. CDR3 DNA sequence: TGTGCCAGCAGCAACACAGGGAACCACAATGAGCAGTTCTTC.